These 19 T cell receptor beta chains were all obtained from the same sample, sequenced in a study of Tregs in tolerant kidney transplant recipients. Some clones are missing from TCRdb's copy, which holds only in-frame ones; the method was immunoSEQ multiplex PCR. The sample has 45,000 to 55,000 clones, and its top ten clones hold 0.75% to 0.95%. This material consisted of CD4+ T cells from blood, taken before the transplant. These receptors were obtained from a human donor who received a combined kidney and bone marrow transplant.

The sequenced part of the CDR3 DNA is TGTGCCAGCAGCTTTACTAGCGACTCCTACGAG. It codes for CASSFTSDSYE. The entire CDR3 protein reads CASSFTSDSYEQYF. The chain recombines TRBV7-8 with TRBJ2-7; 7 bases match TRBD2. Read coverage stops 3 residues before the CDR3 terminus; the germline J gene supplies the remainder. Germline V gives CDR1 SGHVS, CDR2 FQNEAQ. V lost 3 bases, J lost 0 bases, and 2 bases stayed unmatched. The CDR3 is made up of 14 amino acids.

A remark on this clone: The read ends 3 residues shy of where the CDR3 ends; the end is completed using the germline J gene. The chain employs TRBV5-1 and TRBJ1-4; D is perhaps TRBD1 (6 bases). V was cut by 4 bases and J by 2 bases, with 9 bases left in between. The CDR3 is made up of 14 amino acids. Looked up from germline, CDR1 is SGHRS and CDR2 is YFSETQ. CDR3 DNA, as far as it was read: TGCGCCAGCAGCGCCACAGGGACTAATGAAAAA. It is translated as CASSATGTNEK. The entire CDR3 protein is CASSATGTNEKLFF.

With respect to this clone: The CDR3 end lies 3 residues beyond the end of the read and is filled in from the germline J gene. This rearrangement joins TRBV12-3 or TRBV12-4 to TRBJ2-5; possibly TRBD1 for D (5 bases). The CDR3 totals 13 residues. The V gene lost 10 bases and the J gene lost 0 bases, with 12 bases spanning the gap. The DNA read from the CDR3 is TGTGCCACCAAGACAGAGAACCAAGAGACC. This sequence encodes CATKTENQET. The complete CDR3 sequence is CATKTENQETQYF.

As to this clone: The CDR3 end lies 3 residues beyond the end of the read and is filled in from the germline J gene. The V and J genes are TRBV18 and TRBJ2-7, with 9 bases identical to TRBD1. Unmatched junction bases numbered 2, after V lost 2 bases and J lost 3 bases. Germline lookup yields CDR1 KGHSH and CDR2 LQKENI. This CDR3 spans 14 amino acids. The sequenced CDR3 bases are TGTGCCAGCTCACCAGCGACAGGGGGCTACGAG. As protein: CASSPATGGYE. The whole CDR3 protein is CASSPATGGYEQYF.

Of note for this clone: The read comes to an end 3 residues before the CDR3 does, leaving the germline J gene to fill in the end. This chain joins TRBV20-1 and TRBJ2-5; D possibly corresponds to TRBD1 (6 bases). The CDR3 covers 13 residues. V was trimmed by 3 bases and J by 2 bases, leaving 10 bases between them. Germline V CDR1 and CDR2: DFQATT, SNEGSKA (reference sequence). The sequenced CDR3 bases are TGCAGTGCTAGTGCAGGGGCACAAGAGACC. It specifies CSASAGAQET. The complete CDR3 protein is CSASAGAQETQYF.

As for this clone: The CDR3 end falls 3 residues outside the read, so it is completed with the germline J gene. The genes are TRBV30 and TRBJ2-7; 11 nucleotides match TRBD2. V was pared by 2 bases and J by 6 bases, with 15 bases of the junction left unmatched. The CDR3 sequence is 17 residues long. The germline CDR1 and CDR2 sequences are GTSNPN and SVGIG (reference sequence). The CDR3 DNA, read in part, is TGTGCCTGGAGTAGGGGGACTAGCGGAAAATTTTGGGTCGAG. This encodes CAWSRGTSGKFWVE. The full CDR3 protein reads CAWSRGTSGKFWVEQYF.

About this clone itself: The read comes to an end 3 residues before the CDR3 does, leaving the germline J gene to fill in the end. V gene TRBV5-1 combines with J gene TRBJ2-5, with 11 bases matching TRBD2. V lost 5 bases and J lost 2; bases outside the gene matches: 5. Germline CDR1 SGHRS, CDR2 YFSETQ. There are 15 residues in the CDR3. The CDR3 reads CASSPGLAAQETQYF. The sequenced CDR3 bases are TGCGCCAGCAGTCCGGGACTAGCGGCACAAGAGACC.

With regard to this clone: The read halts 3 residues ahead of the CDR3 end, with the missing end drawn from the germline J gene. The chain uses TRBV29-1 and TRBJ1-2; 10 positions agree with TRBD1. V dropped 3 bases and J dropped 0; count of bases not matched to a gene: 22. CDR1 and CDR2 (germline): SQVTM, ANQGSEA. The CDR3 is 21 amino acids. The chain's CDR3 is CSVDRGIRSETGGPSNYGYTF. The part of the CDR3 DNA that was read is TGCAGCGTTGACCGAGGCATCCGTTCTGAGACAGGGGGCCCTTCTAACTATGGC. Complete variable domain (other parts from reference TRBV29-1 and TRBJ1-2): SAVISQKPSRDICQRGTSLTIQCQVDSQVTMMFWYRQQPGQSLTLIATANQGSEATYESGFVIDKFPISRPNLTFSTLTVSNMSPEDSSIYLCSVDRGIRSETGGPSNYGYTFGSGTRLTVV.

To note about this clone: The CDR3 extends 3 residues past the end of the read, so its final part is completed from the germline J gene. The chain is built from TRBV28 and TRBJ2-7; 11 positions match TRBD1. CDR3 size: 16 residues. The V and J ends lost 4 bases and 3 bases, in that order; junction bases with no gene match: 8. Germline values: CDR1 MDHEN, CDR2 SYDVKM. The sequenced CDR3 bases are TGTGCCAGCAGTTCCCCCGGACAGGGGGCTCTCTACGAG. This translates into CASSSPGQGALYE. The CDR3 in full is CASSSPGQGALYEQYF.

Remarks on this clone: The read ends 3 residues shy of where the CDR3 ends; the end is completed using the germline J gene. V is TRBV7-2 and J is TRBJ2-2; no reliable D call. Per the germline V gene, CDR1 is SGHTA and CDR2 is FQGNSA. Trimming removed 7 bases at V and 0 bases at J, with 12 bases between. The CDR3 extends over 15 amino acids. The DNA read from the CDR3 is TGTGCCAGCAAACCTAGGAATTCGAACACCGGGGAG. Its protein is CASKPRNSNTGE. In full, the CDR3 is CASKPRNSNTGELFF.

Turning to this clone: The sequenced fragment ends 3 residues before the CDR3 boundary, so the rest is inferred from the germline J gene. J is TRBJ1-3 and V is TRBV30, with D hard to call. The length of the CDR3 is 13 residues. CDR1 GTSNPN and CDR2 SVGIG come from the germline V gene (reference sequence). Trimming removed 4 bases from V and 0 bases from J, with 7 bases in between. The sequenced CDR3 bases are TGTGCCTGGAATTCGGGCTCTGGAAACACC. Protein sequence: CAWNSGSGNT. The CDR3 in its entirety is CAWNSGSGNTIYF. Combining the CDR3 with reference TRBV30 and TRBJ1-3 gives the whole variable domain SQTIHQWPATLVQPVGSPLSLECTVEGTSNPNLYWYRQAAGRGLQLLFYSVGIGQISSEVPQNLSASRPQDRQFILSSKKLLLSDSGFYLCAWNSGSGNTIYFGEGSWLTVV.

A word on this clone: Read coverage stops 3 residues before the CDR3 terminus; the germline J gene supplies the remainder. The V gene is TRBV2, the J gene TRBJ1-2, with TRBD1 matching over 8 bases. Looked up from germline, CDR1 is SNHLY and CDR2 is FYNNEI. This CDR3 contains 13 residues. Germline trimming cut 8 bases from V and 5 bases from J; bases unmatched to any gene: 7. CDR3 protein: CASSGQGRYGYTF. CDR3 bases read: TGTGCCAGCTCTGGACAGGGAAGGTATGGC.

As concerns this clone: The sequence runs out 3 residues before the end of the CDR3; the remainder is reconstructed from the germline J gene. V gene TRBV30 combines with J gene TRBJ1-4; 10 bases fit TRBD1. The CDR3 length is 15 residues. CDR1 is GTSNPN and CDR2 is SVGIG in the germline V gene (reference sequence). CDR3 sequence reads: CAWSVSIRGQGKLFF. Incomplete CDR3 DNA: TGTGCCTGGAGTGTATCCATCAGGGGACAGGGGAAA.

Regarding this clone: The read halts 3 residues ahead of the CDR3 end, with the missing end drawn from the germline J gene. V is TRBV5-1 and J is TRBJ2-4; TRBD1 matches at 9 bases. The trim removed 2 bases at V and 7 bases at J, leaving 4 bases unmatched. The length of the CDR3 is 14 residues. Per germline, CDR1 SGHRS and CDR2 YFSETQ. The CDR3 bases that were read are TGCGCCAGCAGCTTAGAGGACAGGGGTAACATT. As protein: CASSLEDRGNI. The full CDR3 sequence reads CASSLEDRGNIQYF.

Points on this clone: The read is 3 residues too short to cover the CDR3 end, so that end is filled in from the germline J gene. This sample includes further DNA sequences coding for the same CDR3. The J gene is TRBJ2-5, the V gene TRBV19; D assignment may be TRBD1 or TRBD2 (5 bases each). Germline V gives CDR1 LNHDA, CDR2 SQIVND (reference sequence). The CDR3 consists of 13 residues. The ends were cut back, 7 bases at V and 2 bases at J, with 11 bases in the middle. The CDR3: CASTRGGQETQYF. The covered CDR3 bases are TGTGCCAGTACGAGGGGTGGACAAGAGACC.

On this clone: The CDR3 end is not reached by the read, which stops 3 residues before it; the germline J gene fills it in. The rearrangement links TRBV5-5 to TRBJ1-2; TRBD1 matches 7 bases. The germline gives CDR1 SGHKS, CDR2 YYEKEE (reference sequence). CDR3 length: 13 amino acids. The CDR3 loop reads CASSPRQGRGYTF. CDR3 DNA (partial): TGTGCCAGCAGCCCTAGACAGGGCAGGGGC.

On this clone: The read terminates 3 residues ahead of where the CDR3 ends, so the germline J gene completes it. The rearrangement joins TRBV14 to TRBJ2-1, with TRBD2 matching 12 bases. Germline lookup yields CDR1 SGHDN and CDR2 FVKESK. Germline trimming cut 2 bases from V and 4 bases from J; bases unmatched to any gene: 3. The CDR3 sequence is 16 residues long. CDR3 in amino acids: CASSQLLAGGYNEQFF. The DNA read from the CDR3 is TGTGCCAGCAGCCAATTACTAGCGGGAGGTTACAATGAG.

As concerns this clone: One end of the junction does not line up with germline, which may come from a read error. The CDR3 end falls 3 residues outside the read, so it is completed with the germline J gene. Within the sample, other DNA sequences also encode this same CDR3. The J gene is TRBJ2-7, the V gene TRBV18; no definite D call. This CDR3 has 15 amino acids. CDR1 is KGHSH, CDR2 LQKENI, per germline. CDR3 DNA (partial): TGCGCCAGCTCACCACGAAGCAGGAGCTCCTACGAG. It codes for CASSPRSRSSYE. The entire CDR3 is CASSPRSRSSYEQYF.

Concerning this clone: The read is 3 residues too short to cover the CDR3 end, so that end is filled in from the germline J gene. The chain employs TRBV18 and TRBJ2-7, with 7 bases lining up with TRBD1. The trim removed 1 base at V and 4 bases at J, leaving 1 base unmatched. There are 13 residues in the CDR3. Per the germline V gene, CDR1 is KGHSH and CDR2 is LQKENI. CDR3 loop: CASSPQGQYEQYF. The covered CDR3 bases are TGTGCCAGCTCACCACAGGGACAGTACGAG. The whole variable domain, remainder taken from reference TRBV18 and TRBJ2-7, is NAGVMQNPRHLVRRRGQEARLRCSPMKGHSHVYWYRQLPEEGLKFMVYLQKENIIDESGMPKERFSAEFPKEGPSILRIQQVVRGDSAAYFCASSPQGQYEQYFGPGTRLTVT.